This T cell receptor beta chain derives from a study of cytomegalovirus exposure and HLA in healthy donors. General study points: A later analysis appeared to link common viral pathogens to several of the most significant clusters. HLA-A and HLA-B allele assignments for most subjects were reportedly predicted accurately using TCR beta sequences. CMV antigen specificity was confirmed in vitro for three CMV-associated chains.

As to this clone: Antigen specificity is unknown.

The primer mix had 60 Vbeta and 13 Jbeta primers. In the source study's methods: As a later analysis found, there were 80 million or so unique TCR beta chains, of which roughly 11 million were shared. The protocol was immunoSEQ multiplex PCR, while the TCRdb copy is restricted to in-frame clones and leaves out a portion. V, J and clone size derive from that table, while D and trimming were established from the DNA sequence. The table records fewer than 200,000 clones, 65% to 85% of them present only once. Germline V gives CDR1 MNHNS, CDR2 SASEGT. The CDR3 length is 13 residues. V shed 11 bases, J shed 6 bases, and the junction held 4 bases outside the gene matches.

This TCR came from a young woman in good health and CMV-seronegative. The chain carries TRBV6-1 and TRBJ2-3, with 14 bases matching TRBD2. Sequencing used PBMCs. The CDR3 loop is CAHRTSGRDTQYF. CDR3 in DNA: TGTGCCCATAGGACTAGCGGGAGGGATACGCAGTATTTT.